This T cell receptor beta chain came from a study of sequential checkpoint blockade in melanoma. Treatment defined: randomized to nivolumab then ipilimumab (arm A) or the reverse (arm B). TCRdb's table, derived via immunoSEQ multiplex PCR, lists solely in-frame clones and lacks some. The data show about 5,100 clones, 75% seen once. The sample here was CD8+ T cells sorted from blood (inferred from file names), taken from a patient given nivolumab and ipilimumab in sequence. This sequence was found in a human patient with melanoma. Some clones in this sample may be carry-over from other donors' samples.

The CDR3 sequence is CASSLSQGYGYTF. In DNA, the CDR3 is TGTGCCAGCAGCTTATCCCAGGGTTATGGCTACACCTTC. The V and J genes are TRBV7-9 and TRBJ1-2, with TRBD1 as a possible D gene (5 bases). V was cut by 2 bases and J by 5 bases, with 9 bases left in between. The CDR3 runs 13 residues. Per germline, CDR1 SEHNR and CDR2 FQNEAQ (reference sequence). Full variable domain (rest looked up from reference TRBV7-9 and TRBJ1-2): DTGVSQNPRHKITKRGQNVTFRCDPISEHNRLYWYRQTLGQGPEFLTYFQNEAQLEKSRLLSDRFSAERPKGSFSTLEIQRTEQGDSAMYLCASSLSQGYGYTFGSGTRLTVV.